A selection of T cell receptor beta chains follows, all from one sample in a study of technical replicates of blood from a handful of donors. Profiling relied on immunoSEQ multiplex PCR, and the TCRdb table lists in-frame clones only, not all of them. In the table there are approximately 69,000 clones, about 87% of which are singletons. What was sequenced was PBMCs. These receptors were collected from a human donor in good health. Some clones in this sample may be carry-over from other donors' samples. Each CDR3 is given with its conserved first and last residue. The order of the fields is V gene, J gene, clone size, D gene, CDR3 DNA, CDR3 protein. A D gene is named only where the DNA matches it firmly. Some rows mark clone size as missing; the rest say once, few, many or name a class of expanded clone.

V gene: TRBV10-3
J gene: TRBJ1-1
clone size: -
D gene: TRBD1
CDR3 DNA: TGTGCCATCAGTCCCAACAGGGGGCGAAGGAACACTGAAGCTTTCTTT
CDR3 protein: CAISPNRGRRNTEAFF

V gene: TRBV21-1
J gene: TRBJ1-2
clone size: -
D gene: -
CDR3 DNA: TGTGCCAGCAGCAAGAGGGGGAACTATGGCTACACCTTC
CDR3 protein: CASSKRGNYGYTF

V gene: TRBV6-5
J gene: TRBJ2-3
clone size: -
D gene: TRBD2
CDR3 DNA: TGTGCCAGCAGTTACGATGGCGGGAGGGGAGATACGCAGTATTTT
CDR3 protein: CASSYDGGRGDTQYF

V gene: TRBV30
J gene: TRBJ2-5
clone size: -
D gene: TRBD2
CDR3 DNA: TGTGCCTGGATACGGCAGGGAGGGCTGGAGACCCAGTACTTC
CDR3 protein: CAWIRQGGLETQYF

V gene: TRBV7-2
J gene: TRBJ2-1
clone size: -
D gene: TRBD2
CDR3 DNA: TGTGCCAGCAGCCTCTGGGAGGGGCAGTTCTTC
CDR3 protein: CASSLWEGQFF

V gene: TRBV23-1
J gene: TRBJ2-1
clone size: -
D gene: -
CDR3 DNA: TGCGCCAGCAGTCCACAATACAATGAGCAGTTCTTC
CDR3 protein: CASSPQYNEQFF

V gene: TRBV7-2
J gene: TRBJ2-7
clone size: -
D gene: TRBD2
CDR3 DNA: TGTGCCAGCAGCTTAGCCCTAGCGGGGGGGCCCATGCGGCAGTACTTC
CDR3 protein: CASSLALAGGPMRQYF

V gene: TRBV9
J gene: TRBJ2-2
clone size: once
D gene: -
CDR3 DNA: TGTGCCAGCAGCGTAGGAACTAACACCGGGGAGCTGTTTTTT
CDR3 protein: CASSVGTNTGELFF

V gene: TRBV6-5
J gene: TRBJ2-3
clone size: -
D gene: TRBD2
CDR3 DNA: TGTGCCAGCAGACATAGCGGGGCTCGCACAGATACGCAGTATTTT
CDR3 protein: CASRHSGARTDTQYF

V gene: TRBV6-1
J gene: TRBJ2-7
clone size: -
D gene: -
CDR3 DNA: TGTGCCAGCAGTGACAACCAGGGGCCGTACGAGCAGTACTTC
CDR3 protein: CASSDNQGPYEQYF

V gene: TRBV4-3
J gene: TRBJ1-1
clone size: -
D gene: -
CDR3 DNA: TGCGCCAGCAGCCAAGATGGGCGGGGCACTGAAGCTTTCTTT
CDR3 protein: CASSQDGRGTEAFF

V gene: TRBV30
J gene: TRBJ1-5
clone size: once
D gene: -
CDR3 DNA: TGTGCCTGGAGTGCGAGTGAGGAACAGCCCCAGCATTTT
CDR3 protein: CAWSASEEQPQHF

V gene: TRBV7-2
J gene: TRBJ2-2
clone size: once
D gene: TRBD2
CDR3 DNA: TGTGCCAGCAGCTTATTGAGCGGGGGGGCCCACACCGGGGAGCTGTTTTTT
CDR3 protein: CASSLLSGGAHTGELFF

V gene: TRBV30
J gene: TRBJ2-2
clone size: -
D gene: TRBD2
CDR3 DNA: TGTGCCTGGAGTGTACCCGGGAGGGCCGACACCGGGGAGCTGTTTTTT
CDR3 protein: CAWSVPGRADTGELFF

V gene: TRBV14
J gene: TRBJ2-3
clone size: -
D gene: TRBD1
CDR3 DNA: TGTGCCAGCAGCCAGAGACAGGGGACTTCCACAGATACGCAGTATTTT
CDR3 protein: CASSQRQGTSTDTQYF

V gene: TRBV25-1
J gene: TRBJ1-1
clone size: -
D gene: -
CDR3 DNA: TGTGCCAGCCGCCGCGGGGTAATGAACACTGAAGCTTTCTTT
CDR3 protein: CASRRGVMNTEAFF

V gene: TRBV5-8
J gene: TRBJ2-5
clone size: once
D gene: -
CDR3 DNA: TGTGCCAGCAGCTTGGCCCACGGGGAGACCCAGTACTTC
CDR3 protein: CASSLAHGETQYF

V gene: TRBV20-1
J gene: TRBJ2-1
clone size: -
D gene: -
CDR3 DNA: TGCAGTGCTAGTTGGGGCGATGAGCAGTTCTTC
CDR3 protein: CSASWGDEQFF